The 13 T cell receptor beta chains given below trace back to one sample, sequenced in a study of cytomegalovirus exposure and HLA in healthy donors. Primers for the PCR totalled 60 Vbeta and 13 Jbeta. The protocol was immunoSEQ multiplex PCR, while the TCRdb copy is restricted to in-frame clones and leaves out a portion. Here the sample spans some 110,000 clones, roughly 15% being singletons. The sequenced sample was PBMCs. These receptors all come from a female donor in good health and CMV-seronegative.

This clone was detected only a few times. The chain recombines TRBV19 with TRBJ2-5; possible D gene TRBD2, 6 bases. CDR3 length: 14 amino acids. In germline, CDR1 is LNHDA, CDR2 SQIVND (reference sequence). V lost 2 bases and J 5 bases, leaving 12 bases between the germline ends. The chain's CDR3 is CASSISGAAETQYF. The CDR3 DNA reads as TGTGCCAGTAGTATATCGGGAGCGGCTGAGACCCAGTACTTC.

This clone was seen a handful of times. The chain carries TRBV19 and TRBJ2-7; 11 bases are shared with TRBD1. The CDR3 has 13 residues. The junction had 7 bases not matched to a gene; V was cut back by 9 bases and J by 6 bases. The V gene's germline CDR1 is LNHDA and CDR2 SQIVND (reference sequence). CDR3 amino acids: CASRWTGGGEQYF. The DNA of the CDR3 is TGTGCCAGCCGTTGGACAGGGGGCGGCGAGCAGTACTTC.

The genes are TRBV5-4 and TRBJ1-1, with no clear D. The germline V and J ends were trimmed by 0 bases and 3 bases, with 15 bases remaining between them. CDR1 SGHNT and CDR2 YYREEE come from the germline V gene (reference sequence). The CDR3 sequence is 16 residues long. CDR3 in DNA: TGTGCCAGCAGCTTGGTCTACGGGGTTGTCGACACTGAAGCTTTCTTT. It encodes CASSLVYGVVDTEAFF.

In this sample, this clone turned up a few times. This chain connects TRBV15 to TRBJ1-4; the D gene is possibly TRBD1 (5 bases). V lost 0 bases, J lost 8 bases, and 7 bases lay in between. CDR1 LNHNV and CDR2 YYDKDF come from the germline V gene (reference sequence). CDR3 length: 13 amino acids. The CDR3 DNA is TGTGCCACCAGCAGAGATCAGGGCGAAAAACTGTTTTTT. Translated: CATSRDQGEKLFF. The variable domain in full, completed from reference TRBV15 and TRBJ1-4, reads DAMVIQNPRYQVTQFGKPVTLSCSQTLNHNVMYWYQQKSSQAPKLLFHYYDKDFNNEADTPDNFQSRRPNTSFCFLDIRSPGLGDTAMYLCATSRDQGEKLFFGSGTQLSVL.

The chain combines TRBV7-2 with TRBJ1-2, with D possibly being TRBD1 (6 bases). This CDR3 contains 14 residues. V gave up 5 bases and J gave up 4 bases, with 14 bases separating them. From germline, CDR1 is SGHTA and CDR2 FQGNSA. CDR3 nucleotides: TGTGCCAGCAGCCTTGGACAGCCCCTCTATGGCTACACCTTC. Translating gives CASSLGQPLYGYTF. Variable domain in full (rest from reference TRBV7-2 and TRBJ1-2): GAGVSQSPSNKVTEKGKDVELRCDPISGHTALYWYRQSLGQGLEFLIYFQGNSAPDKSGLPSDRFSAERTGGSVSTLTIQRTQQEDSAVYLCASSLGQPLYGYTFGSGTRLTVV.

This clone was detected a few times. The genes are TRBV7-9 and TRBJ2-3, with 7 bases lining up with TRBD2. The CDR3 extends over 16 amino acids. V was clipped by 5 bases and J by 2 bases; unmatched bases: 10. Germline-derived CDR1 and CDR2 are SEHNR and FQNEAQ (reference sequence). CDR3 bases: TGTGCCAGCAGCCCAAAACCAGCGGGGAACACAGATACGCAGTATTTT. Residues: CASSPKPAGNTDTQYF.

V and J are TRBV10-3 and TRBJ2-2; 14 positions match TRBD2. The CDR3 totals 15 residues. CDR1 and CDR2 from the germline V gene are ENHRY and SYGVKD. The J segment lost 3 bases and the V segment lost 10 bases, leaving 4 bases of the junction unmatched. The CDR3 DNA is TGTGCCACCGGGACTAGCGGGAGAGACACCGGGGAGCTGTTTTTT. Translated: CATGTSGRDTGELFF.

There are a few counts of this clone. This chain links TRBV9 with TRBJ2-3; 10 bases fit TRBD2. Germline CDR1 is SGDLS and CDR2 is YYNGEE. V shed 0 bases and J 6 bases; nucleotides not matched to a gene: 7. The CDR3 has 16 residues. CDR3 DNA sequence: TGTGCCAGCAGCGTAGACGTAGCGGGGGGTCGGGATACGCAGTATTTT. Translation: CASSVDVAGGRDTQYF.

The chain's CDR3 is CASSQTAGGNYGYTF. CDR3 coding DNA: TGCGCCAGCAGCCAAACCGCGGGGGGTAACTATGGCTACACCTTC. This chain connects TRBV4-3 to TRBJ1-2, with D possibly being TRBD1 (5 bases). The CDR3 has 15 amino acids. Germline values: CDR1 LGHNA, CDR2 YSLEER. Trimming left V 2 bases short and J 1 base short, with 11 bases between.

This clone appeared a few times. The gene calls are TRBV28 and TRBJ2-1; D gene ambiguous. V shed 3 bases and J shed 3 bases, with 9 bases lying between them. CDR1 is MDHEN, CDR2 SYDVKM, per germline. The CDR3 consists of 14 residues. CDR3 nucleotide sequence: TGTGCCAGCAGTTTCCGGGTCCTCTACAATGAGCAGTTCTTC. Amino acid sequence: CASSFRVLYNEQFF.

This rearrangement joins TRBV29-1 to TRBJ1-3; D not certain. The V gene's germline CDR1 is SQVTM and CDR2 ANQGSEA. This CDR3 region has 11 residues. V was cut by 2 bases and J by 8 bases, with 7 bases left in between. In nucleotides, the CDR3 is TGCAGCGTTGAATTGTCGGACACCATATATTTT. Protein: CSVELSDTIYF. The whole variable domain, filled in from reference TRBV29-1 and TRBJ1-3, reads SAVISQKPSRDICQRGTSLTIQCQVDSQVTMMFWYRQQPGQSLTLIATANQGSEATYESGFVIDKFPISRPNLTFSTLTVSNMSPEDSSIYLCSVELSDTIYFGEGSWLTVV.

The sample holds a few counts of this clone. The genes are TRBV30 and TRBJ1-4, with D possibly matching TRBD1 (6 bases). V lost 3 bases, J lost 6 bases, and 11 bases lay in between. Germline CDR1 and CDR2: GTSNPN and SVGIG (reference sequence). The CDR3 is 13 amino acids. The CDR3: CAWRGPGDEKLFF. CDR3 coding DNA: TGTGCCTGGAGAGGTCCAGGGGATGAAAAACTGTTTTTT. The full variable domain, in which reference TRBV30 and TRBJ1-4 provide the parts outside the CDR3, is SQTIHQWPATLVQPVGSPLSLECTVEGTSNPNLYWYRQAAGRGLQLLFYSVGIGQISSEVPQNLSASRPQDRQFILSSKKLLLSDSGFYLCAWRGPGDEKLFFGSGTQLSVL.

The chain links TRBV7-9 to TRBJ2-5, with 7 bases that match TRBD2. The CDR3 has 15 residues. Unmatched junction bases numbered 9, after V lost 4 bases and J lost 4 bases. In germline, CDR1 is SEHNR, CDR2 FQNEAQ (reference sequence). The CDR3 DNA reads TGTGCCAGCAGCTATGGGGAGGGAGAAAGAGAGACCCAGTACTTC. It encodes CASSYGEGERETQYF.